A single sample is the source of the 20 T cell receptor beta chains below, sequenced in a study of T cell responses to AZD1222 COVID-19 vaccine. Only in-frame clones appear in the TCRdb table, and some are missing; sequencing was by immunoSEQ multiplex PCR. The data hold 110,000 to 150,000 clones, with more than 85% observed a single time. The material sequenced was peripheral blood, taken on day 0 of AZD1222 vaccination. The source is an adult in good health.

The V gene is TRBV5-1, the J gene TRBJ1-3; a possible D gene is TRBD1 (6 bases). This CDR3 is built from 17 residues. Trimming removed 0 bases from V and 2 bases from J, with 15 bases in between. Germline V gene lookup returns CDR1 SGHRS and CDR2 YFSETQ. CDR3 in amino acids: CASSLEGGGLPGNTIYF. The CDR3 nucleotides read TGCGCCAGCAGCTTGGAGGGCGGGGGGCTCCCTGGAAACACCATATATTTT.

There are a few counts of this clone. The CDR3: CASGLFGRGYTEAFF. The DNA of the CDR3 is TGTGCTAGTGGTTTATTTGGCAGGGGATATACTGAAGCTTTCTTT. V usage is TRBV12-5 and J usage is TRBJ1-1, with D possibly matching TRBD1 (6 bases). CDR1 and CDR2 from the germline V gene are LGHNT and FRNRAP. The CDR3 contains 15 residues. Trimming cost V 3 bases and J 5 bases, with 16 bases left between them.

This chain uses TRBV29-1 with TRBJ2-7; D tentatively fits TRBD1 or TRBD2 (5 bases each). The CDR3 consists of 12 residues. Trimming left V 0 bases short and J 5 bases short, with 8 bases between. The germline V gene encodes CDR1 SQVTM and CDR2 ANQGSEA. CDR3 in DNA: TGCAGCGTTGAAGATATGGGGGACGAGCAGTACTTC. Its translation: CSVEDMGDEQYF.

The chain couples TRBV18 to TRBJ1-2; a weak D match, TRBD1 (6 bases). In germline, CDR1 is KGHSH, CDR2 LQKENI. The CDR3 sequence is 14 residues long. Trimming took 4 bases from V and 2 from J, leaving 11 bases between them. The CDR3 nucleotides are TGTGCCAGCTCACTAACACAGGGAAACTATGGCTACACCTTC. Amino acid sequence: CASSLTQGNYGYTF.

This sequence joins TRBV19 and TRBJ1-5; no reliable D call. This CDR3 spans 12 amino acids. CDR1 LNHDA and CDR2 SQIVND come from the germline V gene (reference sequence). Trimming cost V 3 bases and J 3 bases, with 3 bases left between them. CDR3 loop: CASSIHNQPQHF. In DNA, the CDR3 is TGTGCCAGTAGTATCCACAATCAGCCCCAGCATTTT.

The chain links TRBV6-6 to TRBJ2-3, with 10 bases aligning to TRBD2. J was trimmed by 2 bases and V by 7 bases; bases with no gene match: 9. The CDR3 is 16 amino acids. Per germline, CDR1 MNHNY and CDR2 SVGAGI (reference sequence). CDR3 sequence reads: CASNVRTSGNTDTQYF. The DNA of the CDR3 is TGTGCCAGCAACGTAAGGACTAGCGGAAACACAGATACGCAGTATTTT.

The chain couples TRBV6-1 to TRBJ2-5; D might be TRBD1 (6 bases). This CDR3 is built from 15 residues. Trimming left V 3 bases short and J 3 bases short, with 14 bases between. CDR1 and CDR2 from the germline V gene are MNHNS and SASEGT. CDR3 DNA: TGTGCCAGCAGTGATACAGGGATGGCCAAAGAGACCCAGTACTTC. It yields the protein CASSDTGMAKETQYF.

DNA of the CDR3: TGTGCCAGCAGCTCGGGACTAGCGGTCGAGCAGTACTTC. The encoded protein is CASSSGLAVEQYF. This rearrangement joins TRBV11-2 to TRBJ2-7; TRBD2 aligns across 11 bases. Germline V lookup: CDR1 SGHAT, CDR2 FQNNGV. The V segment lost 4 bases and the J segment 6 bases; nucleotides outside the gene matches: 2. The CDR3 contains 13 residues.

The rearrangement links TRBV4-3 to TRBJ2-5; 9 nucleotides agree with TRBD1. This CDR3 contains 18 residues. Germline values: CDR1 LGHNA, CDR2 YSLEER. The V and J ends lost 0 bases and 4 bases, in that order; junction bases with no gene match: 12. This CDR3 reads CASSQDATGGVPGETQYF. In DNA form, the CDR3 reads TGCGCCAGCAGCCAAGATGCAACAGGGGGCGTTCCGGGAGAGACCCAGTACTTC.

This clone was observed once. The J gene is TRBJ1-4, the V gene TRBV30, with D uncertain. The germline CDR1 and CDR2 sequences are GTSNPN and SVGIG (reference sequence). V was pared by 3 bases and J by 0 bases, with 11 bases between. The length of the CDR3 is 15 residues. The CDR3: CAWSRTVATNEKLFF. CDR3 bases: TGTGCCTGGAGCAGGACGGTTGCAACTAATGAAAAACTGTTTTTT. The full variable domain, completed using reference TRBV30 and TRBJ1-4, is SQTIHQWPATLVQPVGSPLSLECTVEGTSNPNLYWYRQAAGRGLQLLFYSVGIGQISSEVPQNLSASRPQDRQFILSSKKLLLSDSGFYLCAWSRTVATNEKLFFGSGTQLSVL.

This sequence joins TRBV6-5 and TRBJ2-7; tentative D call: TRBD1 (6 bases). Germline assignment: CDR1 MNHEY and CDR2 SVGAGI. Trimming shortened V by 5 bases and J by 0 bases, and 11 bases separated the two germline ends. The CDR3 covers 14 residues. The CDR3 region has the DNA TGTGCCAGCAGTCAGGACAGATCCTCCTACGAGCAGTACTTC. Its protein is CASSQDRSSYEQYF.

This clone was observed a single time. V and J are TRBV7-9 and TRBJ2-7, with TRBD2 as a possible D gene (5 bases). CDR1 SEHNR and CDR2 FQNEAQ come from the germline V gene (reference sequence). The length of the CDR3 is 14 residues. Trimming took 1 base from V and 2 from J, leaving 9 bases between them. The chain's CDR3 is CASSLGGLTYEQYF. CDR3 bases: TGTGCCAGCAGCTTAGGCGGGTTAACCTACGAGCAGTACTTC. Full variable domain (missing parts from reference TRBV7-9 and TRBJ2-7): DTGVSQNPRHKITKRGQNVTFRCDPISEHNRLYWYRQTLGQGPEFLTYFQNEAQLEKSRLLSDRFSAERPKGSFSTLEIQRTEQGDSAMYLCASSLGGLTYEQYFGPGTRLTVT.

This clone appeared a single time. V gene TRBV6-5 combines with J gene TRBJ2-5; the D call may be TRBD1 or TRBD2 (5 bases each). This CDR3 comprises 15 residues. V dropped 6 bases and J dropped 5 bases, with 19 bases sitting between them. Germline CDR1 reads MNHEY; CDR2 reads SVGAGI. The CDR3 protein is CASRVGRWSIETQYF. CDR3 nucleotide sequence: TGTGCCAGCAGGGTGGGACGGTGGAGTATCGAGACCCAGTACTTC.

V gene TRBV11-3 combines with J gene TRBJ2-5, with D perhaps TRBD1 (6 bases). The V gene's germline CDR1 is SGHNT and CDR2 YENEEA. Trimming took 5 bases from V and 0 from J, leaving 19 bases between them. The CDR3 is 17 residues long. As DNA, the CDR3 is TGTGCCAGCAGCCTCGGCTCCGGGACACCGTACCAAGAGACCCAGTACTTC. Amino acid sequence: CASSLGSGTPYQETQYF.

J is TRBJ2-2 and V is TRBV29-1; D unresolved. The germline V gene has CDR1 SQVTM and CDR2 ANQGSEA. There are 13 residues in the CDR3. The V end lost 3 bases, the J end lost 6 bases, and 11 bases lay between the germline ends. The CDR3 nucleotides read TGCAGCGTTGACTCATCCCAGTCCGGGGAGCTGTTTTTT. This translates into CSVDSSQSGELFF.

This sequence joins TRBV9 and TRBJ1-6; D remains ambiguous. Per the germline V gene, CDR1 is SGDLS and CDR2 is YYNGEE. The CDR3 length is 13 residues. Trimming cost V 4 bases and J 7 bases, with 9 bases left between them. This CDR3 is CASSRAHNSPLHF. The CDR3 nucleotides are TGTGCCAGCAGCCGGGCGCACAATTCACCCCTCCACTTT.

The chain joins TRBV21-1 to TRBJ1-5. TRBV21-1 is listed as a pseudogene. This CDR3 region has 17 residues. Here the CDR3 DNA reads TGTGCCAGCAGCACTCAACCCCCGGGAGAAACCTGGGGGCCCCAGCATTTT. It translates to CASSTQPPGETWGPQHF.

This chain joins TRBV30 and TRBJ2-7, with TRBD2 matching 7 bases. Germline CDR1 reads GTSNPN; CDR2 reads SVGIG (reference sequence). After removal of 8 bases from V and 4 bases from J, the junction contained 11 bases not matched to a gene. The CDR3 covers 13 residues. The CDR3 region has the DNA TGTGCCCGACAAATTAGCGGGTCATACGAGCAGTACTTC. This translates into CARQISGSYEQYF.

The chain couples TRBV14 to TRBJ1-2; D is unresolved. This CDR3 contains 14 residues. Trimming removed 3 bases at V and 7 bases at J, with 15 bases between. Looked up from germline, CDR1 is SGHDN and CDR2 is FVKESK. DNA for the CDR3: TGTGCCAGCAGCCAGGGATCGGGTTTCTTTGGCTACACCTTC. Protein product: CASSQGSGFFGYTF. Using reference TRBV14 and TRBJ1-2 for the parts outside the CDR3, the full variable domain is EAGVTQFPSHSVIEKGQTVTLRCDPISGHDNLYWYRRVMGKEIKFLLHFVKESKQDESGMPNNRFLAERTGGTYSTLKVQPAELEDSGVYFCASSQGSGFFGYTFGSGTRLTVV.

This clone was counted a single time. V usage is TRBV5-1 and J usage is TRBJ1-2; D is possibly TRBD1 (6 bases). From germline, CDR1 is SGHRS and CDR2 YFSETQ. The CDR3 sequence is 14 residues long. V lost 0 bases and J lost 4, with 10 bases in between. CDR3 DNA sequence: TGCGCCAGCAGCTTGGTACAGGGCTTCTATGGCTACACCTTC. Translating it yields CASSLVQGFYGYTF.